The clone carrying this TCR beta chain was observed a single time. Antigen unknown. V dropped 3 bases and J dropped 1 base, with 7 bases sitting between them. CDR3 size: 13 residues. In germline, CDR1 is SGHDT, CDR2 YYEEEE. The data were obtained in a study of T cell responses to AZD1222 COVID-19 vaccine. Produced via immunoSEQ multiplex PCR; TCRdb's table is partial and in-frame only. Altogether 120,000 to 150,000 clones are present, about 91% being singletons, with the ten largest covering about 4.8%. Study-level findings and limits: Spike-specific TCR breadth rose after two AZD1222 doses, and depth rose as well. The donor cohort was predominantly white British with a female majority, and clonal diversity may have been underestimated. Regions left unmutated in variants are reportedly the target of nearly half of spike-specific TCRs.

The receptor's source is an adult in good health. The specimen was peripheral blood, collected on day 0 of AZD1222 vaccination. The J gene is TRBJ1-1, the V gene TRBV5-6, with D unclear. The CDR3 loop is CASSSRGNTEAFF. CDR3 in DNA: TGTGCCAGCAGCTCCAGAGGGAACACTGAAGCTTTCTTT.